This T cell receptor (beta chain) was captured in a study of blood T cell repertoires in COVID-19 (dated by TCRdb to the early 2020s). Study-wide context: Samples from collaborators originated in the United States, Italy and Spain and spanned both the acute and convalescent phases of COVID-19. A freely available public database, intended as a resource for researchers studying the immune response to SARS-CoV-2, is where the repertoires were released. Sample metadata almost always included a de-identified subject ID, COVID-19 status, age in years and sex. Deeply sampled blood TCRbeta repertoires from subjects exposed to, actively infected with, or recovered from COVID-19 were included in the dataset. The material from the prospective study consisted of cDNA or gDNA derived from T cells, B-cell-depleted T cells, or PBMCs. The samples were drawn from two sources: the first 160 participants of the ongoing ImmuneRACE study, and over 1,000 subjects contributed by 6 global collaborators. Where available, HLA class I and class II types were taken from metadata supplied by the sample provider and were not determined by assay-based typing. The paper as a whole reports these results and caveats: The quantity of clinical and demographic metadata differed by source and by participant and was supplied without curation.

Germline trimming: 3 bases from V, 16 bases from J; junction bases outside gene matches: 9. Including cysteine and phenylalanine, the CDR3 has 11 amino acids. The sequence is cut down to CDR3 DNA, 33 bases in frame from base 1. CDR1 and CDR2 (DFQATT, SNEGSKA) derive from the germline V gene (reference sequence). The immunoSEQ Assay, a bias-controlled multiplex PCR, was used to amplify TCRbeta CDR3 regions from genomic DNA. Turning to the authors' computational methods: The number of nucleated cells in each sample was estimated from the amplification of reference gene primers within the assay. Sequence reads were collapsed and filtered to measure the absolute abundance of every unique TCRbeta CDR3 rearrangement. For each sample, productive Simpson clonality was calculated as the square root of Simpson's diversity index over productive rearrangements. TCRdb re-hosts the immuneACCESS table, in-frame sequences only. Its copies lack some clones; in the studies checked, an unresolved V gene accounts for under half of them, and the cause for the rest is not known. V and J calls and clone size follow that table, whereas D and trimming were derived from the DNA. This sample holds about 210,000 clones; roughly 81% were observed only once. The ten biggest clones cover 7.6% of the sample.

As to this clone: No antigen is known for it. The record has no base qualities; no much larger clone is one base away.

Each collaborating institution followed its own protocols to collect whole blood in K2EDTA tubes. For TCRbeta analysis, collaborators shipped samples in one of three forms: frozen whole blood, isolated PBMCs, or DNA extracted from either of those sample types. The sequence is built from TRBV20-1 and TRBJ2-1; 7 bases in between match TRBD2. The source of this sequence is a woman aged 45-60 years with active or convalescent COVID-19. The specimen sequenced was peripheral blood. The CDR3: CSARREGLPFF. The DNA sequence follows: TGCAGTGCTAGGAGGGAGGGCCTCCCATTCTTC.